The TCR beta chain under discussion was sequenced for a study of human T cells and chemical hapten exposure. Trimming took off 2 bases at V and 2 bases at J, with 1 base between the two ends. The length of the CDR3 is 12 residues. Germline V gene lookup returns CDR1 ENHRY and CDR2 SYGVKD. Specified time point: healthy volunteer bleed at 2 weeks. Before extraction, the whole blood was not fractionated, and total RNA was taken from it. The study used a library that attached unique molecular identifiers to individual cDNA molecules. In the original processing: Counts of TCRs in each sample centred on a median of around 100,000 and extended from approximately 21,000 to 630,000. TCRdb reanalysed the RACE reads using MiXCR and keeps one entry per CDR3 protein. What appears here as the V and J calls and clone size reflects TCRdb's work, not the paper's. Of about 47,000 distinct CDR3 sequences listed, roughly 4.2% are singletons.

This clonotype was seen a few times. The TCR originated in a human donor in good health. Some clones in this sample may be carry-over from other donors' samples. V usage is TRBV10-3 and J usage is TRBJ2-1, with D unresolved. Material: whole blood. The CDR3 region has the DNA TGTGCCATCAGTGAGCCCTACAATGAGCAGTTCTTC. Protein sequence: CAISEPYNEQFF.